Below are 17 T cell receptor beta chains sequenced from a single sample in a study of cytotoxic CD8 clonotypes in ibrutinib-treated CLL. Generated by immunoSEQ multiplex PCR, the TCRdb table keeps only in-frame clones and is missing some. The repertoire has 200,000 to 250,000 clones, roughly 79% of them found once; the top ten carry over 10%. The sequences come from PBMCs, collected after 12 months of ibrutinib treatment. The source of these receptors is a human donor with chronic lymphocytic leukemia.

The chain is built from TRBV27 and TRBJ2-5, with 9 positions matching TRBD1. V trimming: 4 bases; J trimming: 4 bases; junction bases outside the gene matches: 4. This CDR3 has 14 amino acids. CDR1 and CDR2 (germline): MNHEY, SMNVEV (reference sequence). The CDR3 loop is CASSSTTGGETQYF. The CDR3 region has the DNA TGTGCCAGCAGTTCCACGACAGGGGGAGAGACCCAGTACTTC.

This clone was recorded only once. The chain links TRBV10-1 to TRBJ2-7; D might be TRBD2 (6 bases). Between the trimmed V and J ends, which lost 0 bases and 10 bases, there was a span of 13 bases. This CDR3 contains 13 residues. Germline loops: CDR1 WNHNN, CDR2 SYGVQD (reference sequence). CDR3 amino acids: CASSESGGIIQYF. The CDR3 nucleotides read TGCGCCAGCAGTGAGTCGGGAGGTATCATCCAGTACTTC.

The chain is built from TRBV7-8 and TRBJ2-5; D is possibly TRBD2 (6 bases). Trimming left V 5 bases short and J 7 bases short, with 11 bases between. CDR3 length: 12 amino acids. Looked up from germline, CDR1 is SGHVS and CDR2 is FQNEAQ. The DNA for the CDR3 is TGTGCCAGCAGCAGTAGCGGTGTGACCCAGTACTTC. Its translation: CASSSSGVTQYF. Full variable domain (remainder filled in from reference TRBV7-8 and TRBJ2-5): GAGVSQSPRYKVAKRGQDVALRCDPISGHVSLFWYQQALGQGPEFLTYFQNEAQLDKSGLPSDRFFAERPEGSVSTLKIQRTQQEDSAVYLCASSSSGVTQYFGPGTRLLVL.

The rearrangement uses TRBV14 and TRBJ1-2; D perhaps matches TRBD1 (5 bases). Germline V gene sequence: CDR1 SGHDN, CDR2 FVKESK. With 4 bases removed from V and 4 bases from J, the gap between germline ends came to 22 bases. This CDR3 has 17 amino acids. DNA for the CDR3: TGTGCCAGCAGCCCCACCCCGGGACGCGGGGGGGGCTATGGCTACACCTTC. This sequence encodes CASSPTPGRGGGYGYTF.

The chain employs TRBV28 and TRBJ1-5; 9 bases line up with TRBD1. Per the germline V gene, CDR1 is MDHEN and CDR2 is SYDVKM. The CDR3 contains 16 residues. Trimming cost V 8 bases and J 2 bases; bases outside gene matches: 10. This CDR3 is CASVGQGSMGNQPQHF. In DNA form, the CDR3 reads TGTGCCAGCGTCGGACAGGGGAGTATGGGCAATCAGCCCCAGCATTTT.

The chain links TRBV11-2 to TRBJ2-7; no clear D gene. This CDR3 region has 11 residues. V lost 5 bases, J lost 4 bases, and 6 bases lay in between. Per germline, CDR1 SGHAT and CDR2 FQNNGV. DNA of the CDR3: TGTGCCAGCAGCCCCCAGTACGAGCAGTACTTC. Translation gives CASSPQYEQYF.

About this clone itself: The junction and the germline gene differ at one end; a read error may be behind it. This sequence joins TRBV9 and TRBJ1-1, with a possible D match to TRBD1 (5 bases). Germline lookup yields CDR1 SGDLS and CDR2 YYNGEE. This CDR3 spans 15 amino acids. The CDR3 DNA reads TGTGCCAGCTGCGTCAACCGAAGACAGCGAACTGAAGCTTTCTTT. Its translation: CASCVNRRQRTEAFF.

The chain is built from TRBV27 and TRBJ1-5, with no clear D. The CDR3 has 15 amino acids. Germline lookup yields CDR1 MNHEY and CDR2 SMNVEV (reference sequence). Trimming pared 0 bases from V and 1 base from J, leaving 7 bases between. The CDR3 sequence: CASSLSRWSNQPQHF. In DNA, the CDR3 is TGTGCCAGCAGTTTATCGAGATGGAGCAATCAGCCCCAGCATTTT.

The DNA for the CDR3 is TGTGCCAGCAGTGAACCCCGACAGGGGGTGAATGAGCAGTTCTTC. It encodes CASSEPRQGVNEQFF. The rearrangement links TRBV25-1 to TRBJ2-1, with 9 bases aligning to TRBD1. The germline gives CDR1 MGHDK, CDR2 SYGVNS. CDR3 length equals 15 residues. Germline trimming cut 2 bases from V and 7 bases from J; bases unmatched to any gene: 6.

The J gene is TRBJ2-3, the V gene TRBV6-5, with 8 nucleotides matching TRBD2. The CDR3 is made up of 16 amino acids. J gave up 3 bases and V 0 bases, and 5 bases lay outside the gene matches. CDR1 and CDR2 from the germline V gene are MNHEY and SVGAGI. The DNA of the CDR3 is TGTGCCAGCAGTTACTCGTCGGGACTAGTAACAGATACGCAGTATTTT. Translated: CASSYSSGLVTDTQYF.

The chain is built from TRBV9 and TRBJ1-1, with TRBD1 matching over 8 bases. Germline lookup yields CDR1 SGDLS and CDR2 YYNGEE. J lost 4 bases, V lost 4 bases, and 15 bases had no gene match. This CDR3 is 17 amino acids long. For the CDR3, the DNA is TGTGCCAGCAGCCGATTTGCCACCGGGACAGGAAGCACTGAAGCTTTCTTT. Its translation is CASSRFATGTGSTEAFF.

A single count supports this clone. The chain joins TRBV18 to TRBJ1-2, with 8 bases identical to TRBD1. The CDR3 is made up of 16 amino acids. The trim removed 2 bases at V and 8 bases at J, leaving 13 bases unmatched. Germline V gene lookup returns CDR1 KGHSH and CDR2 LQKENI. In nucleotides, the CDR3 is TGTGCCAGCTCACCAATCCCCCTCGACAGGGGAGGAGGCTACACCTTC. Protein: CASSPIPLDRGGGYTF.

The V and J genes are TRBV10-3 and TRBJ2-7; 9 positions match TRBD1. The V segment lost 6 bases and the J segment 5 bases; nucleotides outside the gene matches: 5. The CDR3 sequence is 13 residues long. Germline-derived CDR1 and CDR2 are ENHRY and SYGVKD. The CDR3 is CAIRNTGGDEQYF. In DNA, the CDR3 is TGTGCCATCAGGAACACAGGGGGCGACGAGCAGTACTTC.

V and J are TRBV10-3 and TRBJ2-6; D gene uncertain. This CDR3 is 14 amino acids long. Per germline, CDR1 ENHRY and CDR2 SYGVKD. Trimming removed 4 bases at V and 0 bases at J, with 4 bases between. CDR3: CAISGSSGANVLTF. The CDR3, as DNA: TGTGCCATCAGTGGGAGCTCTGGGGCCAACGTCCTGACTTTC.

This clone turned up a few times. The chain employs TRBV4-1 and TRBJ1-2; no reliable D call. Trimming cost V 0 bases and J 3 bases, with 20 bases left between them. The CDR3 is 18 amino acids. Germline assignment: CDR1 MGHRA and CDR2 YSYEKL. The DNA for the CDR3 is TGCGCCAGCAGCCAAGATCGGAGGGCAGAGTTCCTCGACTATGGCTACACCTTC. Protein sequence: CASSQDRRAEFLDYGYTF.

The V call is TRBV11-2, the J call TRBJ2-3; D unresolved. Germline values: CDR1 SGHAT, CDR2 FQNNGV. CDR3 length: 15 amino acids. The V and J ends lost 3 bases and 3 bases respectively, with 13 bases between them. Here the CDR3 reads CASSLGARPTDTQYF. Here the CDR3 DNA reads TGTGCCAGCAGCTTGGGCGCACGCCCAACAGATACGCAGTATTTT.

The CDR3 DNA reads TGTGCCAGCAGACAGGGGGAGAACACTGAAGCTTTCTTT. This sequence encodes CASRQGENTEAFF. The rearrangement links TRBV11-2 to TRBJ1-1; 8 positions match TRBD1. This CDR3 is built from 13 residues. Germline CDR1 SGHAT, CDR2 FQNNGV. With V trimmed by 6 bases and J by 1 base, 1 base remained unmatched.